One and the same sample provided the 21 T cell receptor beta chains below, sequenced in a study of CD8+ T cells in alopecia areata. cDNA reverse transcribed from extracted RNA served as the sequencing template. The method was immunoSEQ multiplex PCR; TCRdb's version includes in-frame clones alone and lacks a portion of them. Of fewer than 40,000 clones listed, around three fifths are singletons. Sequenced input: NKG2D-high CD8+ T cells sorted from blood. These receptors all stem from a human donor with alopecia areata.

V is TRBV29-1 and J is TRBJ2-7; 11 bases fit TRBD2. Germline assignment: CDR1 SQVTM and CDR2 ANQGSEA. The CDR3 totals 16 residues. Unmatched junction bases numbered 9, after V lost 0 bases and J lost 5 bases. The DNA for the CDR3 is TGCAGCGTTGAAGATTCCGGGACTAGCGGCACCCACGAGCAGTACTTC. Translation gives CSVEDSGTSGTHEQYF.

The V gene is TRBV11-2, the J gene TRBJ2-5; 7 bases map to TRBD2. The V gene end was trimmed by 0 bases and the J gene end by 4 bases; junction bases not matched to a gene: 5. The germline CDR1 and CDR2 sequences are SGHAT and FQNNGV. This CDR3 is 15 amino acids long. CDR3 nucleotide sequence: TGTGCCAGCAGCTTAGAAGCCGGGGGGAGAGAGACCCAGTACTTC. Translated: CASSLEAGGRETQYF.

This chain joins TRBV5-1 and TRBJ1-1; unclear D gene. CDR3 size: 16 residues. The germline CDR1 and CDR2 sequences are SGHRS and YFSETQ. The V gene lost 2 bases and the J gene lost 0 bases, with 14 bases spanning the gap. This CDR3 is CASSLFSVGMNTEAFF. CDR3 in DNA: TGCGCCAGCAGCTTATTCAGTGTCGGCATGAACACTGAAGCTTTCTTT.

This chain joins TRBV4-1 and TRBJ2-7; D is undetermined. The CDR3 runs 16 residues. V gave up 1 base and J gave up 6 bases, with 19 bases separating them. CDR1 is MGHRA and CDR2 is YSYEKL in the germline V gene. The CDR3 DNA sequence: TGCGCCAGCAGCCAAGGCACGCACCTAACGCCTGGCGAGCAGTACTTC. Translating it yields CASSQGTHLTPGEQYF.

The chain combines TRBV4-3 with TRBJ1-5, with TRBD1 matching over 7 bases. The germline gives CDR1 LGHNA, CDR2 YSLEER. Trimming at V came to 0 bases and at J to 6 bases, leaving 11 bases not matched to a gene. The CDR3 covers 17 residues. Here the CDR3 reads CASSQDRSDRVGQPQHF. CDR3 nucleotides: TGCGCCAGCAGCCAAGATCGGTCAGACAGGGTGGGTCAGCCCCAGCATTTT.

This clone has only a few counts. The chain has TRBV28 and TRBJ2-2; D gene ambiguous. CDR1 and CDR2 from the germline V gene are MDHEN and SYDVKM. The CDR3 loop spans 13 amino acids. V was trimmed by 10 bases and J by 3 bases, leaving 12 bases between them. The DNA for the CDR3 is TGTGCCACCCGTTACAGCTACACCGGGGAGCTGTTTTTT. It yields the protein CATRYSYTGELFF. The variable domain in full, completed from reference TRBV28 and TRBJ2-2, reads DVKVTQSSRYLVKRTGEKVFLECVQDMDHENMFWYRQDPGLGLRLIYFSYDVKMKEKGDIPEGYSVSREKKERFSLILESASTNQTSMYLCATRYSYTGELFFGEGSRLTVL.

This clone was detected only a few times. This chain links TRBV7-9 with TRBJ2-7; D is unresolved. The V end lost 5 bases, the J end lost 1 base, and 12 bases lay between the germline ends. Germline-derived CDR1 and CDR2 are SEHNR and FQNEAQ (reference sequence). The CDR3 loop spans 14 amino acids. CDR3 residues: CASSGGDGSYEQYF. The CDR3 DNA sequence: TGTGCCAGCAGCGGTGGAGATGGGTCCTACGAGCAGTACTTC.

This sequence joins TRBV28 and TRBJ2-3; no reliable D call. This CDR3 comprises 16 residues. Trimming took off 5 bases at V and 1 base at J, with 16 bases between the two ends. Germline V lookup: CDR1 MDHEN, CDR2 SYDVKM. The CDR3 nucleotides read TGTGCCAGCAGTCTCCCCACGGTGGGTGGCACAGATACGCAGTATTTT. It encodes CASSLPTVGGTDTQYF.

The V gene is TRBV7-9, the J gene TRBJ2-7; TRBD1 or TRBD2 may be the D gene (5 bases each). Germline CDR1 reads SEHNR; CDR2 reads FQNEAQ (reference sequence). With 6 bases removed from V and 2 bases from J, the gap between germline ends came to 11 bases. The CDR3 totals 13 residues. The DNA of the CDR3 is TGTGCCAGCAGGTCCGGGGCGGCCTACGAGCAGTACTTC. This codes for CASRSGAAYEQYF.

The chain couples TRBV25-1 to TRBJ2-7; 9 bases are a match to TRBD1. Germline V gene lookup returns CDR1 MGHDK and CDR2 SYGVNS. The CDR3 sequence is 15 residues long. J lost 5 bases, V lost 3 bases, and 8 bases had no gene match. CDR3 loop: CASSDPGTGTNEQYF. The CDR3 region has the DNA TGTGCCAGCAGTGACCCCGGGACAGGGACAAACGAGCAGTACTTC.

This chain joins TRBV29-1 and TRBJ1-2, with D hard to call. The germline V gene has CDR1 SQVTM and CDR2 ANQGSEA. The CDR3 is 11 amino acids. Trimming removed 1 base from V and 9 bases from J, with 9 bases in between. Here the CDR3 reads CSVEGRRSYTF. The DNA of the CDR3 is TGCAGCGTTGAAGGCAGAAGGAGCTACACCTTC.

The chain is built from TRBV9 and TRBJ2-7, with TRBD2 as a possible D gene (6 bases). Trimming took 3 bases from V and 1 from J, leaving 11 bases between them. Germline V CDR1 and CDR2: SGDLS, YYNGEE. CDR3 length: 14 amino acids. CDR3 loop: CASSAAGMSYEQYF. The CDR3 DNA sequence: TGTGCCAGCAGCGCGGCGGGAATGTCCTACGAGCAGTACTTC.

The CDR3 DNA reads TGCAGCGTTGAAGATCCGGGAGGCGGATGGCGGTATGGCTACACCTTC. Translation: CSVEDPGGGWRYGYTF. This chain uses TRBV29-1 with TRBJ1-2, with D uncertain. Trimming took 0 bases from V and 5 from J, leaving 19 bases between them. CDR1 and CDR2 from the germline V gene are SQVTM and ANQGSEA. This CDR3 contains 16 residues. Full variable domain (outside the CDR3, taken from reference TRBV29-1 and TRBJ1-2): SAVISQKPSRDICQRGTSLTIQCQVDSQVTMMFWYRQQPGQSLTLIATANQGSEATYESGFVIDKFPISRPNLTFSTLTVSNMSPEDSSIYLCSVEDPGGGWRYGYTFGSGTRLTVV.

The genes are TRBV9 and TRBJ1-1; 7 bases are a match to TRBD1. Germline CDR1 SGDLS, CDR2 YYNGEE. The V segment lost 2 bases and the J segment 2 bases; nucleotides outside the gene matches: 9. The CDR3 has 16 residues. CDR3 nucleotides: TGTGCCAGCAGCGTCTCCCGGGACAGATCAAACACTGAAGCTTTCTTT. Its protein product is CASSVSRDRSNTEAFF.

The CDR3 is CASSGGLAGGPYNEQFF. CDR3 DNA sequence: TGTGCCAGCAGTGGCGGACTAGCGGGGGGCCCCTACAATGAGCAGTTCTTC. The J gene is TRBJ2-1, the V gene TRBV25-1; 14 nucleotides line up with TRBD2. This CDR3 comprises 17 residues. Germline V gene sequence: CDR1 MGHDK, CDR2 SYGVNS. Trimming removed 4 bases from V and 2 bases from J; junction bases left unmatched: 4.

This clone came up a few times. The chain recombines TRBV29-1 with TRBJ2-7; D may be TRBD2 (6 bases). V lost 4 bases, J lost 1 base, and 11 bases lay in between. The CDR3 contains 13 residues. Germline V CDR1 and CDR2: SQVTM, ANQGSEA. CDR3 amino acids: CSVVAGRSYEQYF. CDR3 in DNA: TGCAGCGTTGTGGCGGGAAGGTCCTACGAGCAGTACTTC.

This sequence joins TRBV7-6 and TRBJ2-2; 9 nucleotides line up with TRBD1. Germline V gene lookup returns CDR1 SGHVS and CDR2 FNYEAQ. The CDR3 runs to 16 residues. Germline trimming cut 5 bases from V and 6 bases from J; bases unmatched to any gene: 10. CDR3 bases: TGTGCCAGCAGCCCCATCCGGGACAGGGCGGCCGGGGAGCTGTTTTTT. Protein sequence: CASSPIRDRAAGELFF.

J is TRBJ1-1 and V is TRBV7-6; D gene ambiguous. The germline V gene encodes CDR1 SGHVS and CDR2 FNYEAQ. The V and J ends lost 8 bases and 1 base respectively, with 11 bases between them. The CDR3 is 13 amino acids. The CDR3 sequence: CASSWGANTEAFF. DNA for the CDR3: TGTGCCAGCTCCTGGGGAGCGAACACTGAAGCTTTCTTT.

The CDR3: CASSSRTSGGLWEETQYF. DNA for the CDR3: TGTGCCAGCAGCTCTAGGACTAGCGGGGGGCTCTGGGAAGAGACCCAGTACTTC. The genes are TRBV7-8 and TRBJ2-5, with 14 bases aligning to TRBD2. In germline, CDR1 is SGHVS, CDR2 FQNEAQ. This CDR3 has 18 residues. V was pared by 4 bases and J by 3 bases, with 10 bases of the junction left unmatched.

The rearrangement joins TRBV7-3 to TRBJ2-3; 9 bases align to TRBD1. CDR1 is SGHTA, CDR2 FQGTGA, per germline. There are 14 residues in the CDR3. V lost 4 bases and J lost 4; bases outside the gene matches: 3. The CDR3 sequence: CASSSGQGADTQYF. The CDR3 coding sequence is TGTGCCAGCAGCTCGGGACAGGGCGCAGATACGCAGTATTTT.

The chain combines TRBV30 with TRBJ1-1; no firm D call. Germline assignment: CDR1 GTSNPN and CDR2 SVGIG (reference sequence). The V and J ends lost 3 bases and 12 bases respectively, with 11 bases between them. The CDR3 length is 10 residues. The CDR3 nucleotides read TGTGCCTGGAGCGCGGGCCCTACTTTCTTT. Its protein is CAWSAGPTFF.